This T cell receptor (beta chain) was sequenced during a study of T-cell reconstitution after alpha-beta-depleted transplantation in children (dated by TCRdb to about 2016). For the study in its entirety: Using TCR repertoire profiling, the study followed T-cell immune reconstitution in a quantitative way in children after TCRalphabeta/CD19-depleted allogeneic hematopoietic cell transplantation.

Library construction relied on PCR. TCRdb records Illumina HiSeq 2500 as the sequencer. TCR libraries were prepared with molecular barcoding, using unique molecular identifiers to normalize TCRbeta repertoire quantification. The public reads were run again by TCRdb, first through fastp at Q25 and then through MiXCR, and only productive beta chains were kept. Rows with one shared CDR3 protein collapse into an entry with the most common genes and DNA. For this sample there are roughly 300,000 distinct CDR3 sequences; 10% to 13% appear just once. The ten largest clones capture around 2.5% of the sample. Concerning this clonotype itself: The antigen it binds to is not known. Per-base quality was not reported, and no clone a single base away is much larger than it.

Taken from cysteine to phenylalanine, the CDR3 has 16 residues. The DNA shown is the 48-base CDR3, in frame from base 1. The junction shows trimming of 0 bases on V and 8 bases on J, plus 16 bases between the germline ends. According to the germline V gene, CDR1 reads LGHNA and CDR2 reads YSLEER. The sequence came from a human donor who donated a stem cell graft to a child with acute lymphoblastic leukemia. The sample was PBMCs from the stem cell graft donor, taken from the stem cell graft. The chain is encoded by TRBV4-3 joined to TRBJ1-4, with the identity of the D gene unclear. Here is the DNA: TGCGCCAGCAGCCAAGACCTCATGGGTATCGAAGAAAAACTGTTTTTT. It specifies CASSQDLMGIEEKLFF.